Presented here are 24 T cell receptor beta chains from one specimen sequenced in a study of cytomegalovirus exposure and HLA in healthy donors (dated by TCRdb to about 2017). Library preparation employed the immunoSEQ multiplex PCR assay. For the multiplex PCR, a mixture combining 60 forward primers for TCR Vbeta segments and 13 reverse primers for TCR Jbeta segments was used. TCRdb stores this immuneACCESS table with in-frame sequences only. Part of the clones is absent; in the studies checked, under half of the shortfall reflects unresolved V genes, and no reason is known for the rest. This sample has about 140,000 clones in its table, and 73% of those were observed once. Roughly 1.3% of the sample rests with the top ten. The source material was PBMCs. The source of these receptors is a woman in her forties in good health and CMV-seronegative.

The gene calls are TRBV10-3 and TRBJ2-5; TRBD2 agrees at 10 bases. CDR1 is ENHRY and CDR2 is SYGVKD in the germline V gene. Trimming took 7 bases from V and 1 from J; bases not matched to a gene: 6. This CDR3 has 15 residues. The DNA of the CDR3 is TGTGCCATCAAGGCTAGCGGGGGACCCCAAGAGACCCAGTACTTC. Residues: CAIKASGGPQETQYF.

The chain joins TRBV28 to TRBJ1-2; D is perhaps TRBD1 (5 bases). Trimming cost V 10 bases and J 4 bases, with 16 bases left between them. The germline V gene has CDR1 MDHEN and CDR2 SYDVKM. CDR3 length: 13 residues. CDR3 sequence (DNA): TGTGCCACCCTAGACAGCCTATCCTATGGCTACACCTTC. This codes for CATLDSLSYGYTF.

This sequence joins TRBV5-1 and TRBJ1-2; TRBD1 might be the D (5 bases). CDR3 length: 11 residues. Germline CDR1 and CDR2: SGHRS and YFSETQ. Trimming shortened V by 4 bases and J by 8 bases, and 9 bases separated the two germline ends. CDR3 amino acids: CASSGGRGYTF. CDR3 DNA: TGCGCCAGCAGCGGGGGGAGAGGCTACACCTTC.

This clone was seen a single time. The chain combines TRBV7-2 with TRBJ2-7; D may be TRBD2 (6 bases). Trimming left V 5 bases short and J 1 base short, with 15 bases between. CDR1 and CDR2 from the germline V gene are SGHTA and FQGNSA. This CDR3 region has 15 residues. The CDR3 protein is CASSLSHSGSYEQYV. The CDR3 nucleotides read TGTGCCAGCAGCCTATCCCATAGCGGATCCTACGAGCAGTACGTC.

Concerning this clone itself: One end of the junction fails to match germline, which may point to a read error. V usage is TRBV7-7 and J usage is TRBJ2-5; weak D call: TRBD2 (6 bases). Per germline, CDR1 SSHAT and CDR2 FNYEAQ (reference sequence). The CDR3 totals 15 residues. The CDR3 here is CASSLLGDGGETQYF. DNA for the CDR3: TGTGCTAGCAGCCTGCTGGGGGATGGAGGGGAGACCCAGTACTTC.

This clone came up once. V is TRBV7-3 and J is TRBJ2-3, with 10 bases that match TRBD2. Germline lookup yields CDR1 SGHTA and CDR2 FQGTGA. This CDR3 has 14 residues. V lost 3 bases to trimming and J lost 5 bases; unmatched junction nucleotides: 2. In DNA, the CDR3 is TGTGCCAGCAGCTTTAGCGGGGGGAGAGATACGCAGTATTTT. Protein sequence: CASSFSGGRDTQYF.

This clone appeared a few times. The chain is built from TRBV27 and TRBJ1-3, with a weak D call TRBD1 (6 bases). Germline-derived CDR1 and CDR2 are MNHEY and SMNVEV (reference sequence). V gave up 5 bases and J gave up 5 bases, with 13 bases separating them. This CDR3 is built from 14 residues. The CDR3 coding sequence is TGTGCCAGCAGTCCCCAGGGGATAAGAAACACCATATATTTT. Its protein is CASSPQGIRNTIYF.

The rearrangement uses TRBV4-1 and TRBJ2-7, with D possibly being TRBD2 (5 bases). This CDR3 spans 14 amino acids. CDR1 and CDR2 (germline): MGHRA, YSYEKL. With 2 bases removed from V and 1 base from J, the gap between germline ends came to 9 bases. CDR3 in amino acids: CASSQRGRSYEQYF. As DNA, the CDR3 is TGCGCCAGCAGCCAACGGGGAAGATCCTACGAGCAGTACTTC.

This chain links TRBV25-1 with TRBJ1-4, with a weak D call TRBD1 (5 bases). Per the germline V gene, CDR1 is MGHDK and CDR2 is SYGVNS. The germline V and J ends were trimmed by 3 bases and 7 bases, with 15 bases remaining between them. This CDR3 has 15 residues. CDR3 sequence (DNA): TGTGCCAGCAGTGATACGACAGTCGGGTCTGAAAAACTGTTTTTT. Translated, it gives CASSDTTVGSEKLFF.

Written as DNA, the CDR3 is TGTGCCAGCAGTTTTGGAGGGTACGATGGCTACACCTTC. Translation gives CASSFGGYDGYTF. The genes are TRBV28 and TRBJ1-2; D gene unclear. The CDR3 is 13 amino acids. The V end lost 3 bases, the J end lost 6 bases, and 11 bases lay between the germline ends. Germline lookup yields CDR1 MDHEN and CDR2 SYDVKM.

The rearrangement uses TRBV4-3 and TRBJ2-3; 7 bases align to TRBD1. Germline CDR1 reads LGHNA; CDR2 reads YSLEER. V trimming: 4 bases; J trimming: 2 bases; junction bases outside the gene matches: 6. CDR3 size: 15 residues. CDR3 region: CASSLTGQNTDTQYF. CDR3 bases: TGCGCCAGCAGCCTTACGGGACAGAACACAGATACGCAGTATTTT.

There are a few counts of this clone. This chain connects TRBV6-1 to TRBJ2-1, with D hard to call. Germline CDR1 and CDR2: MNHNS and SASEGT. V lost 2 bases, J lost 0 bases, and 8 bases lay in between. This CDR3 contains 15 residues. CDR3 nucleotide sequence: TGTGCCAGCAGTGAAAACTCGGGCTCCTACAATGAGCAGTTCTTC. Protein product: CASSENSGSYNEQFF.

The chain recombines TRBV5-1 with TRBJ1-1, with 9 bases matching TRBD1. The CDR3 has 15 amino acids. V trimming: 0 bases; J trimming: 0 bases; junction bases outside the gene matches: 0. In germline, CDR1 is SGHRS, CDR2 YFSETQ. Here the CDR3 reads CASSLGTGVNTEAFF. For the CDR3, the DNA is TGCGCCAGCAGCTTGGGGACAGGGGTGAACACTGAAGCTTTCTTT. Full variable domain (outside the CDR3, taken from reference TRBV5-1 and TRBJ1-1): KAGVTQTPRYLIKTRGQQVTLSCSPISGHRSVSWYQQTPGQGLQFLFEYFSETQRNKGNFPGRFSGRQFSNSRSEMNVSTLELGDSALYLCASSLGTGVNTEAFFGQGTRLTVV.

The chain has TRBV19 and TRBJ1-5; 7 bases match TRBD1. V shed 7 bases, J shed 3 bases, and the junction held 12 bases outside the gene matches. Germline V gene sequence: CDR1 LNHDA, CDR2 SQIVND (reference sequence). The CDR3 has 16 residues. CDR3 loop: CASNHRHGQVNQPQHF. For the CDR3, the DNA is TGTGCCAGTAACCATCGACACGGACAGGTCAATCAGCCCCAGCATTTT.

This clone was found a few times. The V and J genes are TRBV6-1 and TRBJ1-1, with no clear D. V lost 2 bases and J lost 0, with 4 bases in between. The CDR3 spans 13 residues. The V gene's germline CDR1 is MNHNS and CDR2 SASEGT. CDR3 DNA sequence: TGTGCCAGCAGTGAAACGGTGAACACTGAAGCTTTCTTT. It encodes CASSETVNTEAFF.

V is TRBV7-2 and J is TRBJ1-4, with a weak D call TRBD1 (5 bases). Per germline, CDR1 SGHTA and CDR2 FQGNSA. Between the trimmed V and J ends, which lost 5 bases and 0 bases, there was a span of 19 bases. This CDR3 is 18 amino acids long. The CDR3 loop is CASSPGGGSDPTNEKLFF. CDR3 in DNA: TGTGCCAGCAGCCCCGGGGGGGGGAGTGATCCAACTAATGAAAAACTGTTTTTT.

In this sample, this clone turned up a few times. The chain combines TRBV4-1 with TRBJ2-2; possibly TRBD1 for D (5 bases). The CDR3 consists of 14 residues. Germline loops: CDR1 MGHRA, CDR2 YSYEKL. Trimming removed 4 bases at V and 1 base at J, with 7 bases between. CDR3 sequence (DNA): TGCGCCAGCAGCCCACAGGTGAACACCGGGGAGCTGTTTTTT. This encodes CASSPQVNTGELFF.

This clone has just one count. The chain recombines TRBV6-6 with TRBJ1-3; no clear D gene. From germline, CDR1 is MNHNY and CDR2 SVGAGI (reference sequence). The CDR3 runs 13 residues. The ends were cut back, 6 bases at V and 3 bases at J, with 9 bases in the middle. CDR3 DNA sequence: TGTGCCAGCAGCTCCCTTAATGGAAACACCATATATTTT. This gives the protein CASSSLNGNTIYF.

V gene TRBV4-2 combines with J gene TRBJ2-7; 8 bases line up with TRBD2. V lost 1 base to trimming and J lost 0 bases; unmatched junction nucleotides: 11. This CDR3 is built from 18 residues. Germline CDR1 is LGHNA and CDR2 is YNFKEQ. CDR3 loop: CASSQGSPGGGISYEQYF. For the CDR3, the DNA is TGTGCCAGCAGCCAAGGCTCTCCTGGCGGGGGGATCTCCTACGAGCAGTACTTC.

The chain combines TRBV4-3 with TRBJ1-1; TRBD1 matches at 11 bases. Germline V gene sequence: CDR1 LGHNA, CDR2 YSLEER. This CDR3 is 16 amino acids long. J gave up 2 bases and V 1 base, and 3 bases lay outside the gene matches. The CDR3 here is CASSQGDRGRNTEAFF. Here the CDR3 DNA reads TGCGCCAGCAGCCAAGGGGACAGGGGGAGAAACACTGAAGCTTTCTTT.

This clone was counted between two and nine times. The chain has TRBV6-5 and TRBJ2-7; 7 bases agree with TRBD2. Germline lookup yields CDR1 MNHEY and CDR2 SVGAGI. This CDR3 comprises 15 residues. J lost 0 bases, V lost 10 bases, and 12 bases had no gene match. The CDR3 is CATHLQRGNSYEQYF. Here the CDR3 DNA reads TGTGCCACTCATCTTCAGCGGGGAAACTCCTACGAGCAGTACTTC.

This clone was counted only a few times. This sequence joins TRBV5-1 and TRBJ2-3; 12 bases line up with TRBD2. Germline lookup yields CDR1 SGHRS and CDR2 YFSETQ. The CDR3 has 15 residues. With V trimmed by 3 bases and J by 3 bases, 2 bases remained unmatched. CDR3 bases: TGCGCCAGCAGCTCCGGACTAGCGGGGACAGATACGCAGTATTTT. Translation gives CASSSGLAGTDTQYF. The variable domain in full, with the rest retrieved from reference TRBV5-1 and TRBJ2-3, is KAGVTQTPRYLIKTRGQQVTLSCSPISGHRSVSWYQQTPGQGLQFLFEYFSETQRNKGNFPGRFSGRQFSNSRSEMNVSTLELGDSALYLCASSSGLAGTDTQYFGPGTRLTVL.

This clone was detected only a few times. The CDR3 coding sequence is TGTGCCAGCAGTTACACCGGGACAGGGAACACTGAAGCTTTCTTT. It yields the protein CASSYTGTGNTEAFF. The V call is TRBV6-5, the J call TRBJ1-1, with TRBD1 matching 8 bases. J gave up 1 base and V 2 bases, and 3 bases lay outside the gene matches. The germline V gene has CDR1 MNHEY and CDR2 SVGAGI. This CDR3 is 15 amino acids long.

This clone appeared many times. An end of the junction does not agree with germline; a read error may underlie this. V gene TRBV7-7 combines with J gene TRBJ2-1, with 12 bases fitting TRBD2. The CDR3 spans 15 residues. Germline loops: CDR1 SSHAT, CDR2 FNYEAQ (reference sequence). For the CDR3, the DNA is TGTGCTAGCAGCCGAACTAGCGGGGGGTACAATGAGCAGTTCTTC. Translation: CASSRTSGGYNEQFF. The complete variable domain, with remaining parts taken from reference TRBV7-7 and TRBJ2-1, reads GAGVSQSPRYKVTKRGQDVTLRCDPISSHATLYWYQQALGQGPEFLTYFNYEAQPDKSGLPSDRFSAERPEGSISTLTIQRTEQRDSAMYRCASSRTSGGYNEQFFGPGTRLTVL.